This T cell receptor beta chain was captured by sequencing in a study of shared clonotypes between healthy human individuals. Method: immunoSEQ multiplex PCR; TCRdb's copy keeps in-frame clones and lacks some. Counted here are approximately 1,500,000 clones, roughly 96% occurring once; the ten biggest clones make up roughly 1.1%. Study-wide results and caveats: The study sampled only blood, and tissue repertoires likely differ. Relative to clonotypes present in all four donors, those not shared had lower generation probabilities.

Note on this clone: The antigen remains unidentified.

The germline gives CDR1 SGHRS, CDR2 YFSETQ. There are 14 residues in the CDR3. The J segment lost 2 bases and the V segment lost 4 bases, leaving 5 bases of the junction unmatched. Sample: naive CD4+ T cells sorted from blood. Subset in this sample: CD45RA+ positively selected. The sequence was collected from a man aged 25-45 years in good health. This chain links TRBV5-1 with TRBJ2-5; 7 positions match TRBD1. This chain's CDR3 is CASSPGQPQETQYF. In nucleotides, the CDR3 is TGCGCCAGCAGCCCGGGACAGCCTCAAGAGACCCAGTACTTC.